This TCR beta chain comes out of a study of cytomegalovirus exposure and HLA in healthy donors (dated by TCRdb to 2016 to 2017). Study-wide context: According to an earlier analysis of a few hundred of the donors, about 179 million T cells yielded 117 million unique TCR beta sequences and about 300 Gb of sequence data. Rather than using new phenotypic data, the later analysis identified candidate immune exposures from TCR beta sequences and from how often those sequences occurred across donors. The number of typed donors differed by locus: about 620-640 for A, B, C, DRB1 and DQB1; some 500 for DQA1; fewer than 610 for DPA1; and roughly 450 for DPB1. Along with the approximately 600-subject first cohort, a separate validation cohort of more than 90 different subjects was used. To predict cytomegalovirus infection status, the study brought together high-throughput TCR immunosequencing, statistical association of individual TCRs with disease status, and machine learning. Donor age, sex, ethnicity and CMV serostatus were compiled alongside the repertoire data. Among about 390 genotyped donors of the cohort, an average of roughly 240,000 unique TCR beta nucleotide sequences were sequenced per donor, roughly 18% of them non-productive. About five DR-DQ haplotypes were treated as single units for association and clustering because of strong linkage in the cohort. Class I and class II HLA loci were covered by the typing at four-digit resolution. The aim of the study was to test whether cataloging public T cell receptors could identify signatures of past pathogen exposure. An earlier analysis of fewer than 750 of the donors used high-throughput TCR beta sequencing to judge whether each TCR beta V gene segment behaved as functional or pseudogenic. A later analysis re-analyzed previously published TCR beta repertoires from 500 to 700 donors and added high-resolution HLA genotyping to study TCR occurrence patterns. Around 320 gigabases of sequencing data and approximately 93 million unique TCR sequences were included in an early release covering 550 to 800 HLA-typed donors. A later genetic analysis took genome-wide SNP genotypes for about three fifths of the 666 donors and used that subset as a discovery cohort. The study used immunosequencing to profile the T cell repertoires of 666 subjects and linked those repertoires to cytomegalovirus serostatus. The genetic ancestry cluster associated with self-reported Caucasian donors included 81% of the 300 to 450 genotyped donors. Every discovery cohort repertoire had been produced on one sequencing platform. On the study overall, not on this receptor specifically: In an earlier analysis of over 550 of the donors, most TCR beta V segments were observed in productive rearrangements about 87% or about 30% of the time, broadly matching IMGT annotations. V-gene and J-gene trimming of TCR beta chains was associated with a missense DCLRE1C variant in a later genetic analysis, and the association was replicated in an independent cohort. According to a later analysis, parvovirus B19, influenza, CMV and Epstein-Barr virus appeared linked to several top co-occurrence clusters. In a later analysis, HLA-associated TCR beta chains were found to be more clonally expanded and to have lower generation probabilities than equally common non-associated chains. In vitro tests confirmed that three of the cytomegalovirus-associated TCR beta chains recognize cytomegalovirus antigens. A later genetic analysis reported fewer N-insertions in productive TCRs among donors in an Asian-associated ancestry cluster than the roughly 620-donor mean. A further reported finding was that TCR beta sequences accurately predicted the HLA-A and HLA-B alleles for most subjects in the first cohort. Immune exposure information for the cohort was limited to CMV serostatus. Roughly uniform sequencing depth across donors was assumed in presence/absence analyses, although this assumption may not hold. The authors suggested that the approach could potentially be extended to other disease states and immunological phenotypes. Because the 87-base-pair reads could not distinguish some IMGT-functional V segments, including TRBV6-2 and TRBV6-3, those segments were excluded. A group of highly shared sequence variants was considered likely to be a technical artifact of the sequencing pipeline. Across donors, most TCR sequences were observed very rarely, whereas some public TCRs were present in many individuals. Linkage disequilibrium might explain the correlated functional status among segregating V segments, but an unknown experimental factor could not be ruled out. Because HLA typing was unavailable for some donors at each locus, only the typed subset was used in association tests. The classifier was reported to diagnose cytomegalovirus status with high specificity and sensitivity in both the original and validation cohorts. When HLA alleles, especially DR and DQ, strongly co-occurred, attributing TCR associations to individual alleles was difficult. In this cohort, only TCR beta chains were sequenced, and detectable features were limited by the absence of alpha or paired-chain data. The earlier analysis of around 600 of the donors excluded roughly 17 rarely observed V segments, including chromosome 9 orphons, because counts were too low. In a later analysis, some 18,000 TCR beta sequences were associated with specific HLA alleles at a false discovery rate of 0.05. In a later analysis, most CMV-associated TCR beta chains were found to appear HLA-restricted, with HLA associations seemingly driven largely by CMV exposure. The study gave a list of 150 to 200 TCR beta chains associated with cytomegalovirus. In a later analysis, TCR association rates were found to vary across HLA loci, with the most associated TCRs seen for DRB1 alleles and the fewest for HLA-C alleles.

The cohort was made up of roughly 670 healthy bone marrow donors. At the time of sampling, all cohort members were nominally healthy, though unrecorded immune exposures were likely present. The donor tested CMV seropositive and was one of the 289 seropositive cohort members. A peripheral blood sample was collected from each donor, and TCR beta sequencing was performed on peripheral blood mononuclear cells. Genomic DNA was extracted from the blood cell samples with the Qiagen DNeasy Blood Extraction Kit. The library was built by means of the immunoSEQ multiplex PCR assay. The multiplex PCR relied on a mix of 60 forward primers for TCR Vbeta segments and 13 reverse primers for TCR Jbeta segments. Amplification of the CDR3 region of rearranged TCR beta genes was performed with a multiplex PCR assay on genomic DNA. Amplified TCR beta libraries were sequenced as 87-base-pair reads on the Illumina HiSeq System. In the source study's methods: In a later analysis, tens of millions of unique TCR beta chains were counted across the roughly 670 repertoires, and approximately 11 million of these chains were shared by at least two donors. Raw reads were error-corrected and collapsed into unique sequences with a nearest-neighbor algorithm that merged closely related sequences to remove PCR and sequencing errors. V, D and J gene segments were assigned by aligning CDR3 sequences to IMGT reference sequences. For a sequence to be retained, a match of at least six nucleotides was required to both a V gene segment and a J gene segment. A rearrangement counted as productive if the CDR3 had no stop codons and remained in frame with V and J, and every other rearrangement counted as non-productive. Following IMGT convention, CDR3 was defined as the stretch from the second conserved V-encoded cysteine to the conserved J-encoded phenylalanine. In an earlier analysis of around 600 of the donors, sequences lacking an unambiguous match to a single V gene segment were excluded. An earlier analysis of several hundred of the donors called V segments functional above 56.7% productive rearrangements and segregating when the between-donor standard deviation exceeded 5%. To diagnose cytomegalovirus status from the catalog of TCR beta chain sequences, a statistical classification framework was built. V and J gene assignment, in a later analysis, came from comparing TCR nucleotide sequences with IMGT/GENE-DB human TR gene sequences. Using the TCRdist pipeline, a later analysis assigned CDR3 sequences along with most-parsimonious VDJ recombination scenarios. A later analysis defined each TCR beta chain by its CDR3 amino acid sequence plus V-gene family, and excluded reads lacking a unique V-gene family. As a way to deal with suspected cross-contamination and a sequencing artifact, a later analysis dropped more than 500 nucleotide sequences that were highly shared and had low generation probability. In a later analysis, a clonal expansion index for each public chain was calculated from normalized within-repertoire ranks of inferred template counts. In a later analysis, generation probabilities were computed using a VDJ recombination model fitted to out-of-frame rearrangements, and the results were checked against IGoR. In a later analysis, hypergeometric tests were used to score TCR-TCR, TCR-HLA and TCR-CMV co-occurrence, with a repertoire-size bias correction applied to TCR pairs. False discovery rates were estimated in a later analysis by permuting HLA or CMV assignments 20 times. In a later analysis, co-occurring TCRs were grouped using DBSCAN, with TCRdist sequence similarity added in when clustering inside HLA-allele-positive subsets. Repertoires with fewer than 30,000 or more than 120,000 public chains, plus five repertoires with anomalous nucleotide sharing, were excluded from co-occurrence clustering. Here the immuneACCESS table is served through TCRdb, limited to in-frame sequences with V and J called. Missing clones are a known gap in these copies; in checked studies unresolved V genes cover under half, and the rest lacks a known reason. The DNA was the basis for D and trimming; V, J and clone size are from that table. The sample table records approximately 110,000 clones; around 75% of these occur just once. In total, the top ten clones hold about 4.9% of the sample.

A remark on this clone: Its antigen is currently not known. No much larger clone exists at a distance of one base, and base qualities are not known.

Ends trimmed: V by 6 bases, J by 2 bases; bases unmatched to a gene: 5. Reading from cysteine to phenylalanine, the CDR3 counts 14 amino acids. The CDR3 DNA has 42 bases and is translated from base 1. Sequences ENHRY (CDR1) and SYGVKD (CDR2) are obtained from the germline V gene. Sequencing was done on a sample of PBMCs. The clonotype comes from a man aged 55 to 70 in good health and CMV-seropositive. The chain employs TRBV10-3 and TRBJ2-7, with 9 central nucleotides matching TRBD1. The sequenced DNA is TGTGCCATCAGACGGACAGGGGAACCCTACGAGCAGTACTTC. Its coded protein is CAIRRTGEPYEQYF.